The T cell receptor (beta chain) described here comes from a study of early T cells in non-severe SARS-CoV-2 infection. One entry per CDR3 protein results from TCRdb running MiXCR on the 5' RACE reads. Of 20,000 to 25,000 distinct CDR3 sequences listed, 4% are singletons. The germline V and J ends were trimmed by 5 bases and 0 bases, with 14 bases remaining between them. The germline V gene has CDR1 SGHTA and CDR2 FQGNSA. The CDR3 runs 16 residues. This clonotype was detected ten times or more. The sample consisted of whole blood. This rearrangement joins TRBV7-2 to TRBJ1-3; D gene ambiguous. The clonotype was recovered from an adult who was a healthcare worker with PCR-confirmed SARS-CoV-2 infection or an uninfected control (not recorded which). The CDR3, as DNA: TGTGCCAGCAGCCCCAGTAGGGCGAGCTCTGGAAACACCATATATTTT. This codes for CASSPSRASSGNTIYF.